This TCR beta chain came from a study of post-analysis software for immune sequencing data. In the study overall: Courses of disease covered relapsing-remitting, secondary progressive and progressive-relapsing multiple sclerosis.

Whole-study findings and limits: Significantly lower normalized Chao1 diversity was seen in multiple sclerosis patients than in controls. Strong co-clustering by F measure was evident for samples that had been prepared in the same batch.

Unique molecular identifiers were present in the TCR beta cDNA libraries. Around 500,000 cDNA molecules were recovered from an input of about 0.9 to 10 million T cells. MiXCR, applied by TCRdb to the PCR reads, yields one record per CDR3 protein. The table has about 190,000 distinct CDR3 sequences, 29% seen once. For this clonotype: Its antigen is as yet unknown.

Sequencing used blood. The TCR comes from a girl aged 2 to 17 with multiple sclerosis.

CDR3 in DNA: TGTGCCAGCAGCCCATATTTATACGGGACTGAAGCTTTCTTT. It is translated as CASSPYLYGTEAFF. The chain couples TRBV14 to TRBJ1-1; D gene uncertain. The CDR3 sequence is 14 residues long. Germline loops: CDR1 SGHDN, CDR2 FVKESK. The germline V and J ends were trimmed by 4 bases and 5 bases, with 14 bases remaining between them. Looking up the rest from reference TRBV14 and TRBJ1-1 gives the full variable domain: EAGVTQFPSHSVIEKGQTVTLRCDPISGHDNLYWYRRVMGKEIKFLLHFVKESKQDESGMPNNRFLAERTGGTYSTLKVQPAELEDSGVYFCASSPYLYGTEAFFGQGTRLTVV.